These T cell receptor beta chains were read from a single sample in a study of T cell repertoires in cytomegalovirus infection. Each CDR3 protein gets one entry after TCRdb re-called the reads with MiXCR. The sample carries about 740,000 distinct CDR3 sequences, 35% to 45% recorded once. Sequencing was performed on PBMCs. These receptors were obtained from a human donor in good health (CMV status not recorded). Some clones in this sample may be carry-over from other donors' samples. Each CDR3 is given with its conserved first and last residue. Fields, in order: CDR3 protein, CDR3 DNA, V gene, J gene, clone size, D gene. The D gene is left open where the match is weak. Part of the rows lack a size; the others show once, few, many or a class for expanded clones.

CDR3: CASSRAGPSGANVLTF
DNA: TGCGCCAGCAGCCGTGCCGGACCCTCTGGGGCCAACGTCCTGACTTTC
V: TRBV4-1
J: TRBJ2-6
size: .
D: .

CDR3: CASSMTRLFEKLFF
DNA: TGCGCCAGCAGCATGACACGGCTGTTTGAAAAACTGTTTTTT
V: TRBV5-1
J: TRBJ1-4
size: .
D: .

CDR3: CASSYSEIEAISGYNF
DNA: TGTGCCAGCAGTTACTCGGAGATTGAGGCAATCTCTGGCTACAACTTC
V: TRBV6-5
J: TRBJ1-2
size: .
D: .

CDR3: CASSRRPIINPYSYEQYF
DNA: TGTGCCAGCAGTCGCCGGCCTATTATAAACCCCTACTCCTACGAGCAGTACTTC
V: TRBV5-8
J: TRBJ2-7
size: .
D: .

CDR3: CSASMEGTYF
DNA: TGCAGTGCTAGCATGGAGGGGACGTACTTC
V: TRBV20-1
J: TRBJ2-7
size: .
D: .

CDR3: CASRPGFRDLKTYEPSF
DNA: TGTGCCAGCAGACCAGGTTTCCGGGACTTAAAAACCTACGAGCCGTCCTTC
V: TRBV7-6
J: TRBJ2-7
size: .
D: .

CDR3: CSVEGGGHTDTQYF
DNA: TGCAGCGTTGAAGGAGGGGGCCACACAGATACGCAGTATTTT
V: TRBV29-1
J: TRBJ2-3
size: few
D: TRBD1

CDR3: CASSLVGTEDIQYF
DNA: TGTGCCAGCAGCTTAGTGGGGACAGAGGACATTCAGTACTTC
V: TRBV7-8
J: TRBJ2-4
size: many
D: TRBD1

CDR3: CASSPLTVQMNTEALF
DNA: TGTGCCAGCAGTCCATTGACAGTCCAAATGAACACTGAAGCTTTATTT
V: TRBV6-6
J: TRBJ1-1
size: once
D: .

CDR3: CASSSGPSNTGELFF
DNA: TGTGCCAGCAGCTCAGGACCTTCAAACACCGGGGAGCTGTTTTTT
V: TRBV7-8
J: TRBJ2-2
size: few
D: .

CDR3: CASSLGENRPFSGNTIYF
DNA: TGTGCCAGCAGTCTGGGGGAGAACCGACCCTTCTCTGGAAACACCATATATTTT
V: TRBV7-2
J: TRBJ1-3
size: many
D: .

CDR3: CASSLALIGLAAYEQYF
DNA: TGTGCCAGCAGTTTAGCGCTAATAGGGCTAGCGGCCTACGAGCAGTACTTC
V: TRBV12-3/TRBV12-4
J: TRBJ2-7
size: .
D: TRBD2

CDR3: CASSLLAGGYYNEQFF
DNA: TGTGCCAGCAGCTTGTTAGCGGGAGGATACTACAATGAGCAGTTCTTC
V: TRBV7-2
J: TRBJ2-1
size: few
D: TRBD2

CDR3: CSSSHPDQPQHF
DNA: TGCTCCAGCAGCCATCCAGATCAGCCCCAGCATTTT
V: TRBV4-1
J: TRBJ1-5
size: .
D: .

CDR3: CASRETGLYEQYF
DNA: TGTGCCAGCAGGGAGACCGGGTTATACGAGCAGTACTTC
V: TRBV28
J: TRBJ2-7
size: .
D: .

CDR3: CATSGDKMPHILHF
DNA: TGTGCCACCAGCGGGGACAAAATGCCCCACATCCTCCACTTT
V: TRBV15
J: TRBJ1-6
size: .
D: .

CDR3: CAISEGQISYEQYF
DNA: TGTGCCATCAGTGAGGGGCAGATATCCTACGAGCAGTACTTC
V: TRBV10-3
J: TRBJ2-7
size: .
D: .

CDR3: CASSARRLAGTYEQYF
DNA: TGTGCCAGCTCAGCGAGGCGGCTAGCGGGAACCTACGAGCAGTACTTC
V: TRBV18
J: TRBJ2-7
size: few
D: TRBD2

CDR3: CASSPPGFEQSF
DNA: TGTGCCAGCAGCCCCCCAGGGTTCGAGCAGTCCTTC
V: TRBV7-9
J: TRBJ2-7
size: .
D: .

CDR3: CATSDPRPNLAGGPADTQYF
DNA: TGTGCCACCAGTGATCCCCGCCCAAATCTAGCGGGAGGGCCAGCGGATACGCAGTATTTT
V: TRBV24-1
J: TRBJ2-3
size: few
D: TRBD2

CDR3: CASSPDLTTDTQYF
DNA: TGTGCCAGCAGCCCGGACCTGACCACAGATACGCAGTATTTT
V: TRBV7-6
J: TRBJ2-3
size: many
D: .

CDR3: CASSLGAWNTGELFF
DNA: TGTGCCAGCAGCTTAGGGGCCTGGAACACCGGGGAGCTGTTTTTT
V: TRBV7-2
J: TRBJ2-2
size: few
D: .

CDR3: CASSLEGIGHRASAKNIQYF
DNA: TGTGCCAGCAGCTTAGAGGGTATCGGACACAGGGCCTCAGCCAAAAACATTCAGTACTTC
V: TRBV7-2
J: TRBJ2-4
size: few
D: .

CDR3: CASSLGQSGTDTQYF
DNA: TGTGCCAGCAGCTTAGGTCAGTCAGGCACAGATACGCAGTATTTT
V: TRBV7-8
J: TRBJ2-3
size: many
D: .

CDR3: CASSELKRGRGEKLFF
DNA: TGTGCCAGCAGTGAACTTAAACGAGGGCGCGGGGAAAAACTGTTTTTT
V: TRBV25-1
J: TRBJ1-4
size: .
D: .

CDR3: CASILLKGASEAFF
DNA: TGTGCCAGCATTTTATTGAAGGGGGCCAGTGAAGCTTTCTTT
V: TRBV28
J: TRBJ1-1
size: .
D: TRBD1

CDR3: CASTPQTTGAHEQYF
DNA: TGTGCCAGCACCCCACAGACGACAGGGGCCCACGAGCAGTACTTC
V: TRBV5-5
J: TRBJ2-7
size: .
D: TRBD1

CDR3: CASSQAATGDSYEQYF
DNA: TGTGCCAGCAGTCAAGCCGCCACAGGGGATTCCTACGAGCAGTACTTC
V: TRBV28
J: TRBJ2-7
size: many
D: TRBD1

CDR3: CASSRGQGGNSPLHF
DNA: TGTGCCAGCAGCCGCGGACAGGGCGGCAATTCACCCCTCCACTTT
V: TRBV12-3/TRBV12-4
J: TRBJ1-6
size: .
D: TRBD1

CDR3: CASNSLGYGTGELFF
DNA: TGTGCCAGCAACTCCCTTGGGTATGGCACCGGGGAGCTGTTTTTT
V: TRBV7-8
J: TRBJ2-2
size: few
D: .

CDR3: CATRDRIKNIQYF
DNA: TGTGCCACCCGGGACAGGATCAAAAACATTCAGTACTTC
V: TRBV14
J: TRBJ2-4
size: .
D: TRBD1

CDR3: CASSLPTGKGYGYTF
DNA: TGTGCCAGCAGTTTACCGACAGGAAAGGGATATGGCTACACCTTC
V: TRBV12-3/TRBV12-4
J: TRBJ1-2
size: few
D: .

CDR3: CASSLGGFREKLFF
DNA: TGTGCCAGCAGTTTAGGGGGGTTTCGGGAAAAACTGTTTTTT
V: TRBV28
J: TRBJ1-4
size: .
D: .

CDR3: CASSWADATSNQPQHF
DNA: TGTGCCAGTAGTTGGGCTGATGCAACGAGCAATCAGCCCCAGCATTTT
V: TRBV19
J: TRBJ1-5
size: .
D: .

CDR3: CASSLGDRGRGSTGELFF
DNA: TGTGCCAGCAGCTTAGGAGACAGGGGGCGAGGGAGCACCGGGGAGCTGTTTTTT
V: TRBV7-9
J: TRBJ2-2
size: .
D: TRBD1

CDR3: CASRNFDGYRSSYNEQFF
DNA: TGTGCCAGCAGAAACTTTGACGGGTACCGAAGCTCCTACAATGAGCAGTTCTTC
V: TRBV6-6
J: TRBJ2-1
size: .
D: .

CDR3: CASSEPGFPNSPLHF
DNA: TGTGCCAGCAGTGAACCGGGGTTTCCTAATTCACCCCTCCACTTT
V: TRBV2
J: TRBJ1-6
size: .
D: .

CDR3: CASSLAGLGNQPQHF
DNA: TGTGCCAGCAGTTTAGCCGGGTTAGGCAATCAGCCCCAGCATTTT
V: TRBV12-3/TRBV12-4
J: TRBJ1-5
size: many
D: .

CDR3: CASRQGQETQYF
DNA: TGTGCCAGCCGACAGGGCCAAGAGACCCAGTACTTC
V: TRBV2
J: TRBJ2-5
size: .
D: TRBD1

CDR3: CASSPLGTGDYGYTF
DNA: TGTGCCAGCTCACCACTTGGGACAGGGGACTATGGCTACACCTTC
V: TRBV18
J: TRBJ1-2
size: .
D: TRBD1

CDR3: CASSLSRVGYTEAFF
DNA: TGTGCCAGCAGCCTCTCCCGGGTGGGGTACACTGAAGCTTTCTTT
V: TRBV7-2
J: TRBJ1-1
size: few
D: .

CDR3: CASSQLAGGTDTQYF
DNA: TGCGCCAGCAGCCAACTAGCGGGGGGCACAGATACGCAGTATTTT
V: TRBV4-1
J: TRBJ2-3
size: .
D: TRBD2

CDR3: CASRAPPPLLSSPLHF
DNA: TGTGCCAGCAGGGCTCCACCGCCCCTACTGTCTTCACCCCTCCACTTT
V: TRBV28
J: TRBJ1-6
size: .
D: .

CDR3: CASRDRTRGLYGYTF
DNA: TGTGCCAGCAGGGATCGGACGCGTGGCCTCTATGGCTACACCTTC
V: TRBV12-3/TRBV12-4
J: TRBJ1-2
size: many
D: .

CDR3: CASSLDGLGANYGYTF
DNA: TGCGCCAGCAGCTTGGACGGGCTGGGGGCGAACTATGGCTACACCTTC
V: TRBV5-1
J: TRBJ1-2
size: .
D: .

CDR3: CATSDRTGGDGYTF
DNA: TGTGCCACCAGTGACCGGACAGGGGGCGATGGCTACACCTTC
V: TRBV24-1
J: TRBJ1-2
size: few
D: TRBD1

CDR3: CASSLAYGGEKLFF
DNA: TGTGCCAGCAGCTTAGCGTATGGGGGGGAAAAACTGTTTTTT
V: TRBV7-2
J: TRBJ1-4
size: few
D: .

CDR3: CASSWTGEETQYF
DNA: TGTGCCAGCAGTTGGACAGGGGAAGAGACCCAGTACTTC
V: TRBV6-6
J: TRBJ2-5
size: .
D: TRBD1

CDR3: CASSAAGIFYTF
DNA: TGTGCCAGCAGCGCCGCCGGGATTTTCTACACCTTC
V: TRBV9
J: TRBJ1-2
size: .
D: .

CDR3: CSALATVSAEAFF
DNA: TGCAGTGCCTTGGCGACGGTATCGGCTGAAGCTTTCTTT
V: TRBV20-1
J: TRBJ1-1
size: many
D: .

CDR3: CASSPRGFEGYEQYF
DNA: TGTGCCAGCAGCCCCCGAGGCTTCGAGGGGTACGAGCAGTACTTC
V: TRBV7-2
J: TRBJ2-7
size: many
D: .

CDR3: CSVGRWIAETQYF
DNA: TGCAGCGTTGGTCGGTGGATCGCCGAGACCCAGTACTTC
V: TRBV29-1
J: TRBJ2-5
size: .
D: .

CDR3: CSAREGGRNEQFF
DNA: TGCAGTGCTAGAGAGGGGGGAAGGAATGAGCAGTTCTTC
V: TRBV20-1
J: TRBJ2-1
size: .
D: .

CDR3: CASSLGGYTQGIATNEKLFF
DNA: TGTGCCAGCAGCTTAGGGGGTTACACTCAAGGGATTGCAACTAATGAAAAACTGTTTTTT
V: TRBV7-8
J: TRBJ1-4
size: few
D: .